The 21 T cell receptor beta chains presented below share a single source sample, sequenced in a study of T cell changes during pregnancy in multiple sclerosis. Sequencing was performed with immunoSEQ multiplex PCR; in TCRdb, only in-frame clones are kept and a portion is missing. Here the sample spans 80,000 or so clones, around 92% being singletons. The sample was peripheral blood, taken before pregnancy. The receptor set was obtained from a female donor with multiple sclerosis, enrolled in a pregnancy study.

V and J are TRBV25-1 and TRBJ2-1; D is perhaps TRBD1 (5 bases). With 2 bases removed from V and 0 bases from J, the gap between germline ends came to 11 bases. The CDR3 covers 16 residues. Looked up from germline, CDR1 is MGHDK and CDR2 is SYGVNS. In nucleotides, the CDR3 is TGTGCCAGCAGTGAAAGGGGCGGAAGCTCCTACAATGAGCAGTTCTTC. Translation gives CASSERGGSSYNEQFF.

The chain has TRBV5-1 and TRBJ2-1; 16 bases fit TRBD2. This CDR3 is 18 amino acids long. With 6 bases clipped from V and 0 bases from J, the junction kept 6 bases outside the gene matches. Germline loops: CDR1 SGHRS, CDR2 YFSETQ. CDR3 sequence (DNA): TGCGCCAGCAACAGGGGACTAGCGGGAGGGAGCTCCTACAATGAGCAGTTCTTC. Its protein product is CASNRGLAGGSSYNEQFF.

This clone has only a few counts. This chain uses TRBV6-6 with TRBJ1-1; 7 bases map to TRBD1. Germline CDR1 is MNHNY and CDR2 is SVGAGI (reference sequence). The CDR3 is 14 residues long. The V segment lost 10 bases and the J segment 3 bases; nucleotides outside the gene matches: 11. The CDR3 DNA is TGTGCCATTCATGACAGACAGGGTTACACTGAAGCTTTCTTT. It specifies CAIHDRQGYTEAFF.

The chain is built from TRBV9 and TRBJ2-1; 9 nucleotides match TRBD1. The CDR3 totals 16 residues. J gave up 8 bases and V 4 bases, and 13 bases lay outside the gene matches. Germline CDR1 is SGDLS and CDR2 is YYNGEE. CDR3 sequence (DNA): TGTGCCAGCAGCCCGGGACAGGGAAGTTTTGGGGATGAGCAGTTCTTC. Its protein is CASSPGQGSFGDEQFF.

This clone turned up a few times. The chain uses TRBV28 and TRBJ2-1, with D possibly being TRBD1 (8 bases). Germline CDR1 MDHEN, CDR2 SYDVKM. There are 15 residues in the CDR3. Trimming took off 5 bases at V and 4 bases at J, with 15 bases between the two ends. The CDR3, as DNA: TGTGCCAGCAGTGTACAGGGGGGAGGGTACAATGAGCAGTTCTTC. This codes for CASSVQGGGYNEQFF.

The chain employs TRBV2 and TRBJ2-1, with 12 bases fitting TRBD2. This CDR3 has 16 amino acids. The germline CDR1 and CDR2 sequences are SNHLY and FYNNEI. J was trimmed by 4 bases and V by 2 bases; bases with no gene match: 3. The CDR3 reads CASSELTSGSYNEQFF. The CDR3 DNA reads as TGTGCCAGCAGTGAATTGACTAGCGGGAGTTACAATGAGCAGTTCTTC.

The CDR3 region has the DNA TGTGCCAGCACCCGGGCCGGGGGAGGTAATGAGCAGTTCTTC. This codes for CASTRAGGGNEQFF. The chain joins TRBV6-5 to TRBJ2-1, with a weak D call TRBD2 (6 bases). CDR3 size: 14 residues. From germline, CDR1 is MNHEY and CDR2 SVGAGI. Between the trimmed V and J ends, which lost 7 bases and 7 bases, there was a span of 17 bases.

The V gene is TRBV6-5, the J gene TRBJ1-1, with D hard to call. CDR3 length equals 11 residues. Per the germline V gene, CDR1 is MNHEY and CDR2 is SVGAGI. V was cut by 6 bases and J by 1 base, with 3 bases left in between. The CDR3 sequence is CASRANTEAFF. Written as DNA, the CDR3 is TGTGCCAGCAGGGCGAACACTGAAGCTTTCTTT.

This clone is a singleton in its sample. V is TRBV6-1 and J is TRBJ2-7, with D perhaps TRBD1 (5 bases). There are 14 residues in the CDR3. The V and J ends lost 8 bases and 6 bases respectively, with 20 bases between them. The V gene's germline CDR1 is MNHNS and CDR2 SASEGT. The CDR3 bases are TGTGCCAGCGGGGCCCTCCTTTCCGAATCCGAGCAGTACTTC. This sequence encodes CASGALLSESEQYF.

The V call is TRBV27, the J call TRBJ2-7; the match to TRBD1 covers 9 bases. The CDR3 runs to 14 residues. Germline trimming cut 7 bases from V and 7 bases from J; bases unmatched to any gene: 11. The germline V gene encodes CDR1 MNHEY and CDR2 SMNVEV (reference sequence). The CDR3 loop reads CASNRGGTGREQYF. The CDR3 DNA sequence: TGTGCCAGCAACAGAGGGGGGACAGGGAGGGAGCAGTACTTC.

This clone was seen just once. The V call is TRBV6-1, the J call TRBJ1-4; 7 bases are shared with TRBD1. CDR3 length: 12 residues. Looked up from germline, CDR1 is MNHNS and CDR2 is SASEGT. The CDR3 region has the DNA TGTGGAACGGGACAGCTTAATGAAAAACTGTTTTTT. As protein: CGTGQLNEKLFF.

This chain connects TRBV15 to TRBJ1-2; TRBD1 is a possible D gene (6 bases). The germline V gene has CDR1 LNHNV and CDR2 YYDKDF (reference sequence). This CDR3 region has 14 residues. Trimming took 8 bases from V and 2 from J, leaving 15 bases between them. CDR3 DNA sequence: TGTGCCACCCGGCAGGGGACCGAAAACTATGGCTACACCTTC. Protein sequence: CATRQGTENYGYTF.

The chain joins TRBV19 to TRBJ2-2, with a tentative D call TRBD1 (6 bases). V lost 7 bases and J lost 6, with 18 bases in between. The length of the CDR3 is 15 residues. Germline CDR1 LNHDA, CDR2 SQIVND (reference sequence). The DNA for the CDR3 is TGTGCCAGTAAAAACCCGCAGACAGGTCCCGGGGAGCTGTTTTTT. Protein: CASKNPQTGPGELFF.

The chain is built from TRBV5-4 and TRBJ2-1; 11 bases line up with TRBD2. V gave up 0 bases and J gave up 10 bases; unmatched junction bases: 6. This CDR3 spans 15 amino acids. CDR1 and CDR2 (germline): SGHNT, YYREEE (reference sequence). The CDR3 DNA reads TGTGCCAGCAGCTTGGCGGTAGCGGGAGGGGTCGAGCAGTTCTTC. It encodes CASSLAVAGGVEQFF.

The chain recombines TRBV18 with TRBJ2-4; D may be TRBD2 (6 bases). There are 16 residues in the CDR3. V lost 6 bases and J 6 bases, leaving 21 bases between the germline ends. Looked up from germline, CDR1 is KGHSH and CDR2 is LQKENI. This CDR3 is CASSPFPGLGGNIQYF. As DNA, the CDR3 is TGTGCCAGCTCGCCTTTTCCGGGACTCGGGGGAAACATTCAGTACTTC.

The chain joins TRBV25-1 to TRBJ2-5, with 10 bases aligning to TRBD2. The ends lost 1 base at V and 2 bases at J; junction bases unmatched: 4. Germline V gives CDR1 MGHDK, CDR2 SYGVNS. The CDR3 contains 16 residues. Here the CDR3 reads CASSEFSGRYQETQYF. As DNA, the CDR3 is TGTGCCAGCAGTGAATTTAGCGGGAGGTATCAAGAGACCCAGTACTTC.

The CDR3: CAWTPSSLRGNTIYF. The CDR3 DNA reads TGTGCCTGGACCCCATCGAGTTTGAGGGGAAACACCATATATTTT. The J gene is TRBJ1-3, the V gene TRBV30, with D hard to call. Trimming pared 4 bases from V and 4 bases from J, leaving 17 bases between. From germline, CDR1 is GTSNPN and CDR2 SVGIG (reference sequence). The CDR3 length is 15 residues.

This chain joins TRBV28 and TRBJ1-2, with a tentative D call TRBD1 (5 bases). V was shortened by 7 bases and J by 2 bases, with 14 bases between the two germline ends. CDR1 and CDR2 from the germline V gene are MDHEN and SYDVKM. This CDR3 spans 14 amino acids. Here the CDR3 DNA reads TGTGCCAGCACCATTCGGGGGGACAACTATGGCTACACCTTC. This encodes CASTIRGDNYGYTF.

V is TRBV5-8 and J is TRBJ2-2, with 10 bases that match TRBD1. The CDR3 is 15 amino acids. Trimming removed 4 bases from V and 5 bases from J; junction bases left unmatched: 5. Germline V gene sequence: CDR1 SGHTS, CDR2 YDEGEE. The CDR3 protein is CASSRTGQGTGELFF. CDR3 nucleotides: TGTGCCAGCAGCCGGACGGGACAGGGGACCGGGGAGCTGTTTTTT.

V usage is TRBV6-5 and J usage is TRBJ2-7; no clear D. The CDR3 length is 14 residues. With 2 bases removed from V and 2 bases from J, the gap between germline ends came to 10 bases. CDR1 MNHEY and CDR2 SVGAGI come from the germline V gene. The CDR3 spells CASSYAAEAYEQYF. The CDR3 DNA reads as TGTGCCAGCAGTTACGCGGCAGAAGCCTACGAGCAGTACTTC.

V usage is TRBV5-8 and J usage is TRBJ1-5; 9 bases agree with TRBD1. The CDR3 totals 16 residues. The trim removed 0 bases at V and 4 bases at J, leaving 5 bases unmatched. Germline values: CDR1 SGHTS, CDR2 YDEGEE. The CDR3 spells CASSLEGQGANQPQHF. As DNA, the CDR3 is TGTGCCAGCAGCTTGGAGGGACAGGGAGCTAATCAGCCCCAGCATTTT. The full variable domain, in which reference TRBV5-8 and TRBJ1-5 provide the parts outside the CDR3, is EAGVTQSPTHLIKTRGQQATLRCSPISGHTSVYWYQQALGLGLQFLLWYDEGEERNRGNFPPRFSGRQFPNYSSELNVNALELEDSALYLCASSLEGQGANQPQHFGDGTRLSIL.